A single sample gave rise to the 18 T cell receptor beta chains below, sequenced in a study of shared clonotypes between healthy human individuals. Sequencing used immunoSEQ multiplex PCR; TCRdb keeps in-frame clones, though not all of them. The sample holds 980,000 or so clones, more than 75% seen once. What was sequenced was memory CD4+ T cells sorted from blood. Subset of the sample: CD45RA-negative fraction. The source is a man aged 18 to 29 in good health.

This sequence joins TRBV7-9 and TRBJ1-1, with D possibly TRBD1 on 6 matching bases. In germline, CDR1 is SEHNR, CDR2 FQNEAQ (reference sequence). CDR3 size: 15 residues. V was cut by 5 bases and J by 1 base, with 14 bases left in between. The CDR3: CASSDGQFSNTEAFF. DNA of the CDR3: TGTGCCAGCAGCGATGGACAGTTTTCGAACACTGAAGCTTTCTTT.

The CDR3 nucleotides are TGTGCCTGGAGTGACAGGGTCGCTAACTATGGCTACACCTTC. Amino acid sequence: CAWSDRVANYGYTF. The genes are TRBV30 and TRBJ1-2, with D tentatively TRBD1 (6 bases). V shed 1 base and J shed 0 bases, with 9 bases lying between them. CDR1 and CDR2 from the germline V gene are GTSNPN and SVGIG (reference sequence). CDR3 length equals 14 residues.

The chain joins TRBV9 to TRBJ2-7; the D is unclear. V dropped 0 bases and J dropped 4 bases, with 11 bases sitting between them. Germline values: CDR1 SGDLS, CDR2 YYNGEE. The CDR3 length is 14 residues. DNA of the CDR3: TGTGCCAGCAGCGTAGATATATCGGGTTACGAGCAGTACTTC. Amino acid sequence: CASSVDISGYEQYF.

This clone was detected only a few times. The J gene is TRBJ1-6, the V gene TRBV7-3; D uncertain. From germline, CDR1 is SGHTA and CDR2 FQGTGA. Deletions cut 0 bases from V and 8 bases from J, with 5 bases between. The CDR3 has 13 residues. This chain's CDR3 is CASSLTEDSPLHF. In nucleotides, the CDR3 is TGTGCCAGCAGCTTAACGGAAGATTCACCCCTCCACTTT. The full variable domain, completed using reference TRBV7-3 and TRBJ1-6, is GAGVSQTPSNKVTEKGKYVELRCDPISGHTALYWYRQSLGQGPEFLIYFQGTGAADDSGLPNDRFFAVRPEGSVSTLKIQRTERGDSAVYLCASSLTEDSPLHFGNGTRLTVT.

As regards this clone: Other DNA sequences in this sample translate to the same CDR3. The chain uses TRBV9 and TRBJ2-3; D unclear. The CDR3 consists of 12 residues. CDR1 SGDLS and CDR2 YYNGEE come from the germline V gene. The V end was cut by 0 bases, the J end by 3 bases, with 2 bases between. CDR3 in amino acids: CASSVGTDTQYF. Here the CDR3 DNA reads TGTGCCAGCAGCGTAGGGACAGATACGCAGTATTTT.

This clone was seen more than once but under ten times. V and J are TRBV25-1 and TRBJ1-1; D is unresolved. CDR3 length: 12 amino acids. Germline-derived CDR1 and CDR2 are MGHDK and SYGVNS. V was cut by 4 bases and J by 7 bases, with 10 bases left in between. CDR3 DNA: TGTGCCAGCAGTGTTCCCGGCCGTGAAGCTTTCTTT. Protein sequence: CASSVPGREAFF.

CDR3 protein: CASSIGVSTDTQYF. In nucleotides, the CDR3 is TGTGCCAGCAGTATCGGGGTTAGCACAGATACGCAGTATTTT. This sequence joins TRBV6-6 and TRBJ2-3; D may be TRBD2 (5 bases). CDR1 is MNHNY and CDR2 is SVGAGI in the germline V gene (reference sequence). With 5 bases removed from V and 0 bases from J, the gap between germline ends came to 9 bases. The CDR3 is 14 residues long.

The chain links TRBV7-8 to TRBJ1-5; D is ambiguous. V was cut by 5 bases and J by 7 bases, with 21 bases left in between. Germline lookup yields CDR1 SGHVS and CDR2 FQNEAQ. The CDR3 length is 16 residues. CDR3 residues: CASSLYAWATGQPQHF. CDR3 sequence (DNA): TGTGCCAGCAGCCTGTATGCCTGGGCAACTGGCCAGCCCCAGCATTTT.

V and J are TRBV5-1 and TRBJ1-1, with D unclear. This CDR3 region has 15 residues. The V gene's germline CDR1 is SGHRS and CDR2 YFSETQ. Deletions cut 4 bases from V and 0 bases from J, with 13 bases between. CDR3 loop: CASSPSERVNTEAFF. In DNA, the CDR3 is TGCGCCAGCAGCCCCTCTGAGAGGGTGAACACTGAAGCTTTCTTT.

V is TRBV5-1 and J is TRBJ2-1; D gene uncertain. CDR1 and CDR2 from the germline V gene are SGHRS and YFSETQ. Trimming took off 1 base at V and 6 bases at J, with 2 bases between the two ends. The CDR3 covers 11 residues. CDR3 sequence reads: CASSLFNEQFF. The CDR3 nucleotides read TGCGCCAGCAGCTTGTTCAATGAGCAGTTCTTC.

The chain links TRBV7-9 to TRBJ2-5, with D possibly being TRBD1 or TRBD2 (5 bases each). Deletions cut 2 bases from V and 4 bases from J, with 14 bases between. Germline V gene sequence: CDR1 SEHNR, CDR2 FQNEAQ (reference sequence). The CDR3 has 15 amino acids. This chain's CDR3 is CASSLSRGRGETQYF. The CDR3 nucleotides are TGTGCCAGCAGCTTATCGAGGGGTAGGGGAGAGACCCAGTACTTC.

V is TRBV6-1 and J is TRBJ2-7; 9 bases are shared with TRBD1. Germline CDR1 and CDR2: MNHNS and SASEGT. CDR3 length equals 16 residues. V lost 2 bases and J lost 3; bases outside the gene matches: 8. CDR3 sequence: CASSETATGGYYEQYF. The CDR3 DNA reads TGTGCCAGCAGTGAAACGGCGACAGGGGGGTACTACGAGCAGTACTTC.

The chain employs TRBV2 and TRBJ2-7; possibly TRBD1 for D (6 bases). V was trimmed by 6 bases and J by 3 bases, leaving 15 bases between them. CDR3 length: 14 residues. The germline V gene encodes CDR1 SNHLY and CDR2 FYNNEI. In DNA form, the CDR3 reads TGTGCCAGCAGACCCAGGACAGAAAACTACGAGCAGTACTTC. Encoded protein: CASRPRTENYEQYF.

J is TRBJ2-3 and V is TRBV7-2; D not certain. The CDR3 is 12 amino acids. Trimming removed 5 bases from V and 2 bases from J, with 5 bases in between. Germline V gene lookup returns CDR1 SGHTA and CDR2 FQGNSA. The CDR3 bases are TGTGCCAGCAGCGCCTACACAGATACGCAGTATTTT. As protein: CASSAYTDTQYF. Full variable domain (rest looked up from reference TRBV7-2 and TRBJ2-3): GAGVSQSPSNKVTEKGKDVELRCDPISGHTALYWYRQSLGQGLEFLIYFQGNSAPDKSGLPSDRFSAERTGGSVSTLTIQRTQQEDSAVYLCASSAYTDTQYFGPGTRLTVL.

CDR3 amino acids: CASSKGTSGPTDTQYF. The CDR3 DNA reads TGTGCCAGCTCAAAGGGGACTAGCGGACCCACAGATACGCAGTATTTT. The chain uses TRBV5-6 and TRBJ2-3, with TRBD2 identical over 11 bases. The V gene's germline CDR1 is SGHDT and CDR2 YYEEEE. CDR3 length equals 16 residues. V trimming: 7 bases; J trimming: 2 bases; junction bases outside the gene matches: 9.

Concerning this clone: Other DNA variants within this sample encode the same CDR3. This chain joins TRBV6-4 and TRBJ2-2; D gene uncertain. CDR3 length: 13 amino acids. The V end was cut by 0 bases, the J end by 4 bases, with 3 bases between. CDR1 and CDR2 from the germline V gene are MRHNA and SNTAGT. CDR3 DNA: TGTGCCAGCAGTGACTCGGGCACCGGGGAGCTGTTTTTT. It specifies CASSDSGTGELFF.

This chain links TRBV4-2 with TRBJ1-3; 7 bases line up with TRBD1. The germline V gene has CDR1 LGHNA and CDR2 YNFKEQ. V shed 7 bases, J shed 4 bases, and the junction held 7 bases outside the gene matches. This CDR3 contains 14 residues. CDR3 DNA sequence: TGTGCCAGCACCTTGGACAGGACGGGAAACACCATATATTTT. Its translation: CASTLDRTGNTIYF.

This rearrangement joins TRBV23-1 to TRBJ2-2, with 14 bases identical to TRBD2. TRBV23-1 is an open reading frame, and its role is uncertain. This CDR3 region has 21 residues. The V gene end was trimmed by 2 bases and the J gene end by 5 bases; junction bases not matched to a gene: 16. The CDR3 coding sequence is TGCGCCAGCAGTCAAAATCCCCCTCCGGGACTAGCGGGAGATCGGACCGGGGAGCTGTTTTTT. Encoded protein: CASSQNPPPGLAGDRTGELFF.